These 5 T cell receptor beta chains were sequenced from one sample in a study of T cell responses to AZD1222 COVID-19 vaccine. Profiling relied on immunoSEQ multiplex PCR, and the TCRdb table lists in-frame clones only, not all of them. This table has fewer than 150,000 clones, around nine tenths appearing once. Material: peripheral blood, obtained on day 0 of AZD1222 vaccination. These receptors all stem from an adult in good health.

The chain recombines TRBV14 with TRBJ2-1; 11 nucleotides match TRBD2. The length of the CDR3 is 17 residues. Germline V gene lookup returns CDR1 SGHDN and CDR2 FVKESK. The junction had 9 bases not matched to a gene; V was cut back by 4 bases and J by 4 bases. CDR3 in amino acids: CASSPGVGTSGYNEQFF. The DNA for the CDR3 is TGTGCCAGCAGCCCCGGGGTCGGGACTAGCGGATACAATGAGCAGTTCTTC.

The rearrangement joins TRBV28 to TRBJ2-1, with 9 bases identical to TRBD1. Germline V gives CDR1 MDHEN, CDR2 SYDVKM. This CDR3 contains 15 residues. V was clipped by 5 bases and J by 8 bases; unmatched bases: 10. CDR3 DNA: TGTGCCAGCAGTGCGGGACAGGGAATGGTCCATGAGCAGTTCTTC. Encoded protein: CASSAGQGMVHEQFF.

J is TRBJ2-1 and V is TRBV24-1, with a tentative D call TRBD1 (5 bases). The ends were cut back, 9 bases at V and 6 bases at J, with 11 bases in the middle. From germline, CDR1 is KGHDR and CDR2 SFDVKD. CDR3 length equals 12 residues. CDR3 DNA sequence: TGTGCCACCTCGGCAGGGATCAATGAGCAGTTCTTC. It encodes CATSAGINEQFF.

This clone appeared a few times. Here the CDR3 DNA reads TGTGCCAGCAGCCTCTGGACAGGAACGGATGGCTACACCTTC. This sequence encodes CASSLWTGTDGYTF. The chain couples TRBV7-9 to TRBJ1-2; 7 positions agree with TRBD1. Germline V gene data show CDR1 as SEHNR and CDR2 as FQNEAQ (reference sequence). The length of the CDR3 is 14 residues. V shed 5 bases, J shed 6 bases, and the junction held 9 bases outside the gene matches. The entire variable domain, with the rest obtained from reference TRBV7-9 and TRBJ1-2, is as follows: DTGVSQNPRHKITKRGQNVTFRCDPISEHNRLYWYRQTLGQGPEFLTYFQNEAQLEKSRLLSDRFSAERPKGSFSTLEIQRTEQGDSAMYLCASSLWTGTDGYTFGSGTRLTVV.

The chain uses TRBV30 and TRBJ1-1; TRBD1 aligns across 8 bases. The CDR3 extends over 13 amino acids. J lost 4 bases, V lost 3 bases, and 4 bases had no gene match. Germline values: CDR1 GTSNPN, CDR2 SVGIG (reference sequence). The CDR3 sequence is CAWSGQGGTEAFF. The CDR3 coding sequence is TGTGCCTGGAGCGGACAGGGAGGCACTGAAGCTTTCTTT.